The clone carrying this T cell receptor beta chain was observed a few times. TCRdb's copy holds only in-frame clones and misses some; the assay was immunoSEQ multiplex PCR. The table records roughly 240,000 clones, about nine tenths of them present only once. J gave up 7 bases and V 0 bases, and 6 bases lay outside the gene matches. CDR1 is SGHRS and CDR2 is YFSETQ in the germline V gene. The CDR3 runs to 14 residues. This record comes from a study of blood T cell repertoires in COVID-19. V and J are TRBV5-1 and TRBJ2-7; 8 bases match TRBD2. The sequence came from a woman between 40 and 50 years old with acute COVID-19. The source material was PBMCs or T cells enriched from blood (not recorded which). The CDR3 reads CASSLGQAGGEQYF. CDR3 DNA sequence: TGCGCCAGCAGCTTGGGGCAGGCGGGAGGTGAGCAGTACTTC.